A selection of T cell receptor beta chains follows, all from one sample in a study of T cell changes during pregnancy in multiple sclerosis. The assay was immunoSEQ multiplex PCR, and TCRdb's table has in-frame clones only and misses some. This sample has 98,000 or so clones, with approximately 93% found just once. The sequences come from peripheral blood, collected after pregnancy. These receptors were obtained from a female donor with multiple sclerosis, enrolled in a pregnancy study. Each CDR3 is given with its conserved first and last residue. Each record gives: V gene, D gene, clone size, J gene, CDR3 DNA, CDR3 protein. A D gene is named only where the DNA matches it firmly. The size of a clone is reported for some rows only, either as once, few or many, or as a class for expanded clones.

TRBV7-9	NA	NA	TRBJ1-5	TGTGCCAGCAGCTTTGGAGGGTTTCAGCCCCAGCATTTT	CASSFGGFQPQHF
TRBV27	TRBD1	NA	TRBJ1-4	TGTGCCAGCAGGAGGGACAGGGGCGTAACTAATGAAAAACTGTTTTTT	CASRRDRGVTNEKLFF
TRBV6-5	NA	once	TRBJ2-3	TGTGCCGTGGGCATCACAGATACGCAGTATTTT	CAVGITDTQYF
TRBV15	NA	once	TRBJ2-7	TGTGCCACCAGCAGAGATCTGCCCCGGAGGGTCATTAGCTACGAGCAGTACTTC	CATSRDLPRRVISYEQYF
TRBV6-1	NA	NA	TRBJ1-2	TGTGCCAGCAGTGGGGGTCGGACAGCAGGCTATGGCTACACCTTC	CASSGGRTAGYGYTF
TRBV19	NA	NA	TRBJ1-5	TGTGCCAGTAGTATTTATGGCAATCAGCCCCAGCATTTT	CASSIYGNQPQHF
TRBV9	NA	NA	TRBJ1-2	TGTGCCAGCAGCGGTCTCGGCTACACCTTC	CASSGLGYTF
TRBV5-4	TRBD1	NA	TRBJ2-7	TGTGCCAGCAGCCTTTCGACCGGGACAGGGGTCTACGAGCAGTACTTC	CASSLSTGTGVYEQYF
TRBV5-4	NA	NA	TRBJ2-1	TGTGCCAGCAGCCCCGGCTGGGGGGACAATGAGCAGTTCTTC	CASSPGWGDNEQFF
TRBV9	NA	NA	TRBJ2-5	TGTGCCAGCAGCGTAGACCGGCGGGAAGAGACCCAGTACTTC	CASSVDRREETQYF
TRBV19	NA	NA	TRBJ2-4	TGTGCCAGTAGTATAGTTAATTGGCTACAGGGTGAGGAAAACATTCAGTACTTC	CASSIVNWLQGEENIQYF
TRBV5-1	NA	NA	TRBJ2-2	TGCGCCAGCAGCTCTTTCACCGGGGAGCTGTTTTTT	CASSSFTGELFF
TRBV11-2	NA	NA	TRBJ2-4	TGTGCCAGCAGCGACTATGGAGGAAACATTCAGTACTTC	CASSDYGGNIQYF
TRBV9	TRBD2	NA	TRBJ2-3	TGTGCCAGCAGCCCCCTGACTAGCGGTAGCACAGATACGCAGTATTTT	CASSPLTSGSTDTQYF
TRBV30	NA	few	TRBJ1-1	TGTGCCTGGAGCAGGGGACGAGGTTTCACTGAAGCTTTCTTT	CAWSRGRGFTEAFF
TRBV5-1	NA	NA	TRBJ2-5	TGCGCCAGCAGCTCCGACGGGAAAGAGACCCAGTACTTC	CASSSDGKETQYF
TRBV11-2	TRBD2	NA	TRBJ2-7	TGTGCCAGCAGCCTGACTAGCGGGGGCTACGAGCAGTACTTC	CASSLTSGGYEQYF
TRBV18	NA	NA	TRBJ2-3	TGTGCCAGCTCACCGATCTCTAGTCATACAGATACGCAGTATTTT	CASSPISSHTDTQYF
TRBV5-5	NA	NA	TRBJ2-2	TGTGCCAGCAGCATCTTTGGAGGGGCGGGAACCGGGGAGCTGTTTTTT	CASSIFGGAGTGELFF
TRBV5-6	TRBD2	NA	TRBJ2-7	TGTGCCAGCAGCTTCTGGACTAGCTATTCTTACGAGCAGTACTTC	CASSFWTSYSYEQYF
TRBV5-1	NA	NA	TRBJ2-5	TGCGCCAGCAGCTTGGCTGGTGCGAAAGTGGAGACCCAGTACTTC	CASSLAGAKVETQYF
TRBV27	NA	NA	TRBJ1-5	TGTGCCAGCAGAGGGGATAGCAATCAGCCCCAGCATTTT	CASRGDSNQPQHF
TRBV19	TRBD2	once	TRBJ2-7	TGTGCCAGTAGGGGCGGGAGGGCCTACGAGCAGTACTTC	CASRGGRAYEQYF
TRBV27	TRBD2	NA	TRBJ2-7	TGTGCCAGTCGGACTAGCGCCATTCTCGAGCAGTACTTC	CASRTSAILEQYF
TRBV9	NA	NA	TRBJ1-5	TGTGCCAGCAGCGTAGGGCTCAGCAATCAGCCCCAGCATTTT	CASSVGLSNQPQHF
TRBV28	NA	NA	TRBJ2-1	TGTGCCAGCAGTTTTCAAGAGGATGAGCAGTTCTTC	CASSFQEDEQFF
TRBV5-1	NA	NA	TRBJ2-3	TGCGCCAGCAGCTTGGGGGTCTTGACAGGCCGCACAGATACGCAGTATTTT	CASSLGVLTGRTDTQYF
TRBV6-4	TRBD1	once	TRBJ2-2	TGTGCCAGCAGTTCGACAGGGGTAGCCGGGGAGCTGTTTTTT	CASSSTGVAGELFF
TRBV5-1	NA	NA	TRBJ1-1	TGCGCCAGCAGCGGAAGTGGCGGGGGGACTGAAGCTTTCTTT	CASSGSGGGTEAFF
TRBV6-5	TRBD1	NA	TRBJ2-4	TGTGCCAGCAGTGCCCACAGGGGGACCAAAAACATTCAGTACTTC	CASSAHRGTKNIQYF
TRBV5-1	TRBD2	NA	TRBJ2-7	TGCGCCAGCAGCTTCGGGGGAGGGCCGACCTACGAGCAGTACTTC	CASSFGGGPTYEQYF
TRBV7-9	TRBD2	NA	TRBJ2-5	TGTGCCAGCAGCGAAGGGACTAGCGGGAGTCGGACCCAGTACTTC	CASSEGTSGSRTQYF
TRBV2	TRBD1	NA	TRBJ1-1	TGTGCCAGCACCTCCGGGACAGGCTTCGCTGAAGCTTTCTTT	CASTSGTGFAEAFF
TRBV6-4	TRBD2	NA	TRBJ2-5	TGTGCCAGCAGTGAACTAGCGGGAGGGCAAGAGACCCAGTACTTC	CASSELAGGQETQYF
TRBV5-6	TRBD1	NA	TRBJ2-2	TGTGCCAGCAGCTTGATGGGACAGTTAAACACCGGGGAGCTGTTTTTT	CASSLMGQLNTGELFF
TRBV28	NA	NA	TRBJ2-7	TGTGCCAGCAGTTCCCCCCCCACAGGCTACGAGCAGTACTTC	CASSSPPTGYEQYF
TRBV5-1	TRBD2	few	TRBJ2-2	TGCGCCAGCAGCCCCGGACTAGCGGGAGCGGGGTCCGGGGAGCTGTTTTTT	CASSPGLAGAGSGELFF
TRBV18	NA	NA	TRBJ1-1	TGTGCCAGCTCACCGGCGGCGGGGATTGGCACTGAAGCTTTCTTT	CASSPAAGIGTEAFF
TRBV9	TRBD2	NA	TRBJ2-1	TGTGCCAGCAGCGTAGATAGCGGGGTAAGAGGGGAGCAGTTCTTC	CASSVDSGVRGEQFF
TRBV11-2	TRBD2	NA	TRBJ2-1	TGTGCCAGCATTAAGACGGGAGGGGGGAATGAGCAGTTCTTC	CASIKTGGGNEQFF
TRBV7-2	NA	NA	TRBJ2-1	TGTGCCAGCACCTCGGGGGTGGCCTACAATGAGCAGTTCTTC	CASTSGVAYNEQFF
TRBV10-3	TRBD1	NA	TRBJ2-1	TGTGCCATCAGTGATGGACAGGTTATGGGCAATGAGCAGTTCTTC	CAISDGQVMGNEQFF
TRBV27	NA	NA	TRBJ1-5	TGTGCCAGCAGTCAGGGACTCGGGAGTCAGCCCCAGCATTTT	CASSQGLGSQPQHF
TRBV18	NA	NA	TRBJ1-1	TGTGCCAGCTCACCACAGATACAGGGTAGAGGGACCACTGAAGCTTTCTTT	CASSPQIQGRGTTEAFF
TRBV2	TRBD1	NA	TRBJ2-1	TGTGCCAGCAGGAGCCCGACAGGGAGAGATGAGCAGTTCTTC	CASRSPTGRDEQFF
TRBV4-2	TRBD2	NA	TRBJ2-7	TGTGCCAGCAGCTACGGACTAGCGGGCCCCTACGAGCAGTACTTC	CASSYGLAGPYEQYF
TRBV6-6	NA	NA	TRBJ1-5	TGTGCCAGCAGTTACCCCGACAGCGATAATCAGCCCCAGCATTTT	CASSYPDSDNQPQHF
TRBV7-6	TRBD1	once	TRBJ2-7	TGTGCCAGCAGCCCTTTCTTAGGACAGGGATACGAGCAGTACTTC	CASSPFLGQGYEQYF
TRBV5-4	NA	NA	TRBJ1-1	TGTGCCAGCAGCCCCGGCGGGAGGCTGGCTGAAGCTTTCTTT	CASSPGGRLAEAFF
TRBV14	NA	NA	TRBJ2-1	TGTGCCAGCAGCCAAGACTGGGCAGGGATTGGGGTTGAGCAGTTCTTC	CASSQDWAGIGVEQFF
TRBV10-2	NA	NA	TRBJ2-3	TGCGCCAGCAGTGAGTGGTCTAAAACAGATACGCAGTATTTT	CASSEWSKTDTQYF
TRBV7-2	NA	NA	TRBJ2-7	TGTGCCAGCAGCCCCCTCTCCTACGAGCAGTACTTC	CASSPLSYEQYF
TRBV9	TRBD2	NA	TRBJ2-5	TGTGCCAGCAGCGTCGGACTAGCGGGAGTAGGGGAGACCCAGTACTTC	CASSVGLAGVGETQYF
TRBV6-1	TRBD1	NA	TRBJ1-5	TGTGCCAGCAGGGGGACAGGGTCCCTCAATCAGCCCCAGCATTTT	CASRGTGSLNQPQHF
TRBV7-8	TRBD2	NA	TRBJ2-7	TGTGCCAGCAGCTTAGAACTAGCGGAGACCTACGAGCAGTACTTC	CASSLELAETYEQYF